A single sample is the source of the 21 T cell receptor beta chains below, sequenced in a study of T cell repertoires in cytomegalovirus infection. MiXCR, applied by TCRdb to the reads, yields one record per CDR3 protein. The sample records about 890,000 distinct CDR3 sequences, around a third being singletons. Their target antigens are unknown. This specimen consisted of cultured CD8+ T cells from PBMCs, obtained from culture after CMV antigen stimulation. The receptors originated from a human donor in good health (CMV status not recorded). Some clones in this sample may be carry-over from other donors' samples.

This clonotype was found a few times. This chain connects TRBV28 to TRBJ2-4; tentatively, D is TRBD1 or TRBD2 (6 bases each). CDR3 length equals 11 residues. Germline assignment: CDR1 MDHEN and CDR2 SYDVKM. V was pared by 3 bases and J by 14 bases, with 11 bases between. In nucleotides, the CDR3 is TGTGCCAGCAGTTTGGCAGGGGAGGAGTACTTC. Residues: CASSLAGEEYF.

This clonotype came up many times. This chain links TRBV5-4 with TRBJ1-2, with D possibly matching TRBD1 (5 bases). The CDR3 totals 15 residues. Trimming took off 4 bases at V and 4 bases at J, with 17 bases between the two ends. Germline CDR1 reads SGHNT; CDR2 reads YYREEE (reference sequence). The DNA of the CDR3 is TGTGCCAGCAGCCAAGGGGACTTCTTTTTCTATGGCTACACCTTC. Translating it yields CASSQGDFFFYGYTF.

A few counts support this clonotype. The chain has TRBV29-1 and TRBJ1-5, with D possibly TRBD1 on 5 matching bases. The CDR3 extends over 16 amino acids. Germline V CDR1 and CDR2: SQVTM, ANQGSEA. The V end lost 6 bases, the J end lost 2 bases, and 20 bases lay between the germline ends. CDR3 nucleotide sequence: TGCAGCGTGTCCCCGGGACCCCAAACGGGCAATCAGCCCCAGCATTTT. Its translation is CSVSPGPQTGNQPQHF. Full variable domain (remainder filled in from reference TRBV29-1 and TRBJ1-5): SAVISQKPSRDICQRGTSLTIQCQVDSQVTMMFWYRQQPGQSLTLIATANQGSEATYESGFVIDKFPISRPNLTFSTLTVSNMSPEDSSIYLCSVSPGPQTGNQPQHFGDGTRLSIL.

CDR3: CASSVGIGGRSYNEQFF. The CDR3 DNA follows: TGTGCCAGCAGCGTAGGAATAGGGGGAAGATCCTACAATGAGCAGTTCTTC. This chain links TRBV9 with TRBJ2-1; tentatively, D is TRBD1 (6 bases). Trimming removed 0 bases from V and 1 base from J, with 14 bases in between. The CDR3 contains 17 residues. The V gene's germline CDR1 is SGDLS and CDR2 YYNGEE.

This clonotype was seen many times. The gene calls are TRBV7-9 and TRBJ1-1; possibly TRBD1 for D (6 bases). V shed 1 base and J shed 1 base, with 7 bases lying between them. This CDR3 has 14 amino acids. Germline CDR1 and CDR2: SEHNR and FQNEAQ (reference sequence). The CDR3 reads CASSLGTANTEAFF. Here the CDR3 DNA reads TGTGCCAGCAGCTTAGGGACAGCGAACACTGAAGCTTTCTTT.

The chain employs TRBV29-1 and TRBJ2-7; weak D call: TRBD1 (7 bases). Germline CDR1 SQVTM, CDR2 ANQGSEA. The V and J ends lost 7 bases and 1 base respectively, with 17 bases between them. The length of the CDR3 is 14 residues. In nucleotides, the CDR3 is TGCAGCGCCGGAGGGGGCTCAGCGTCCTACGAGCAGTACTTC. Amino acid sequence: CSAGGGSASYEQYF.

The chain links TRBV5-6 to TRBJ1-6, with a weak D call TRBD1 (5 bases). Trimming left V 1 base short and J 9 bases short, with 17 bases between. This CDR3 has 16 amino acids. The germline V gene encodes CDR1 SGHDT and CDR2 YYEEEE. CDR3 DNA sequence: TGTGCCAGCAGCTTGCCGGGACCCAGATACGGTTCACCCCTCCACTTT. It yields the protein CASSLPGPRYGSPLHF.

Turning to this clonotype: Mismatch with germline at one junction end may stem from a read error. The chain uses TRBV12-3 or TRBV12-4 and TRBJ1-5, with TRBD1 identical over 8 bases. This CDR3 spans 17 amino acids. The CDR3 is CANSFVVGRGPTQPQHF. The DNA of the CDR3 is TGTGCCAACAGTTTCGTGGTAGGCAGGGGGCCAACCCAGCCCCAGCATTTT.

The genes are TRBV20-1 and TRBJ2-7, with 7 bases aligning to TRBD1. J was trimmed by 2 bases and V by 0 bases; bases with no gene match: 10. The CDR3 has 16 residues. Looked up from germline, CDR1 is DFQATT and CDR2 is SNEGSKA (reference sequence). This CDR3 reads CSARDPGGQITYEQYF. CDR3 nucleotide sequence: TGCAGTGCTAGAGATCCAGGGGGACAGATCACCTACGAGCAGTACTTC.

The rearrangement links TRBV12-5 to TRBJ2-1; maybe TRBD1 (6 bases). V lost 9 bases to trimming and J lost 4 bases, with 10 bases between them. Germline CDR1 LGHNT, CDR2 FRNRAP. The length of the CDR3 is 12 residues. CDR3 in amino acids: CASQQGYNEQFF. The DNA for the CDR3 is TGTGCTAGCCAACAGGGTTACAATGAGCAGTTCTTC.

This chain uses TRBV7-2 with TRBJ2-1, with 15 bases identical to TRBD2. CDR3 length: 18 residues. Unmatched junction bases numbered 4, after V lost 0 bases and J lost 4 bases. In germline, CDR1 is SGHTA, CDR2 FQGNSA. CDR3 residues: CASSLAGTSGGPYNEQFF. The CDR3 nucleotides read TGTGCCAGCAGCTTAGCAGGGACTAGCGGGGGGCCTTACAATGAGCAGTTCTTC. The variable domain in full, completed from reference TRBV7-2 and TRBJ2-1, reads GAGVSQSPSNKVTEKGKDVELRCDPISGHTALYWYRQSLGQGLEFLIYFQGNSAPDKSGLPSDRFSAERTGGSVSTLTIQRTQQEDSAVYLCASSLAGTSGGPYNEQFFGPGTRLTVL.

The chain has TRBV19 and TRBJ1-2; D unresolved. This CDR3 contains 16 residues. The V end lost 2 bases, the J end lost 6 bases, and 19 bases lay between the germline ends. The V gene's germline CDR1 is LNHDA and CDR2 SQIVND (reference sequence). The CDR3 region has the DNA TGTGCCAGTAGTATAATCCCGGACGGATACTTCGATGGCTACACCTTC. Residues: CASSIIPDGYFDGYTF.

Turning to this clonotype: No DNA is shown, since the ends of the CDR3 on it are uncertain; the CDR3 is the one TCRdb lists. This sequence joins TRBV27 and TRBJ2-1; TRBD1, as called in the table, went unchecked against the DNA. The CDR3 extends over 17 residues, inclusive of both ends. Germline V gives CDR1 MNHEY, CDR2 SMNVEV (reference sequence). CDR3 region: CASSSSTRASSYNEQFF.

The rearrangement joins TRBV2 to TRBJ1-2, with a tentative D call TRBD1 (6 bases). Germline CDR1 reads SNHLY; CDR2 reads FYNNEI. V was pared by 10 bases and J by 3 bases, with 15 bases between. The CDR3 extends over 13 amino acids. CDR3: CATYATGHYGYTF. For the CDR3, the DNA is TGTGCCACCTATGCCACAGGGCACTATGGCTACACCTTC. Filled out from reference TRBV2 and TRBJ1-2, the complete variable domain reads EPEVTQTPSHQVTQMGQEVILRCVPISNHLYFYWYRQILGQKVEFLVSFYNNEISEKSEIFDDQFSVERPDGSNFTLKIRSTKLEDSAMYFCATYATGHYGYTFGSGTRLTVV.

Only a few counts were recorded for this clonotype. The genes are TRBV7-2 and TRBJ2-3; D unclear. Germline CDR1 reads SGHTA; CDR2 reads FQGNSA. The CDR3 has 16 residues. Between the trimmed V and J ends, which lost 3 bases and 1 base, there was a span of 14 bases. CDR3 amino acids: CASSFLQRDGTDTQYF. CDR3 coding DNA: TGTGCCAGCAGCTTTTTGCAAAGGGATGGCACAGATACGCAGTATTTT.

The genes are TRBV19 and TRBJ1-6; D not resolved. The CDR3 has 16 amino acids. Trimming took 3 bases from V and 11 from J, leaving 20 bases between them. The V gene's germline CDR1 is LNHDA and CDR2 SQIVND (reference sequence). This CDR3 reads CASSIGLAILPTPLHF. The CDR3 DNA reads TGTGCCAGTAGTATTGGATTGGCCATATTACCTACACCCCTCCACTTT.

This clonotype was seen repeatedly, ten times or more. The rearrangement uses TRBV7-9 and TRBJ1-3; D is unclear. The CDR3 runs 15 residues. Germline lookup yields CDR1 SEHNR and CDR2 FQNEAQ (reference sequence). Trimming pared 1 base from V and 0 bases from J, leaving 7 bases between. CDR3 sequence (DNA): TGTGCCAGCAGCTTAGAACCCCTCTCTGGAAACACCATATATTTT. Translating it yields CASSLEPLSGNTIYF.

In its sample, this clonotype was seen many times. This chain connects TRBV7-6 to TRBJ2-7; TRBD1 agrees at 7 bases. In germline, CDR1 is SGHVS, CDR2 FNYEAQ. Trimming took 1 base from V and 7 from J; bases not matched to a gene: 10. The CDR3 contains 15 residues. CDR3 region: CASSLEGAQVQEQYF. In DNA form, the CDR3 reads TGTGCCAGCAGCTTAGAGGGGGCACAGGTTCAGGAGCAGTACTTC.

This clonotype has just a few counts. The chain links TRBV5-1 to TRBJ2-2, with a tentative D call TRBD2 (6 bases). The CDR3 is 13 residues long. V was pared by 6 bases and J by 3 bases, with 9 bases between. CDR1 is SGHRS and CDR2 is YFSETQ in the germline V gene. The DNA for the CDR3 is TGCGCCAGCAAGGCGGGATACACCGGGGAGCTGTTTTTT. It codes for CASKAGYTGELFF. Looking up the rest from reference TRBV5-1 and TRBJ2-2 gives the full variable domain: KAGVTQTPRYLIKTRGQQVTLSCSPISGHRSVSWYQQTPGQGLQFLFEYFSETQRNKGNFPGRFSGRQFSNSRSEMNVSTLELGDSALYLCASKAGYTGELFFGEGSRLTVL.

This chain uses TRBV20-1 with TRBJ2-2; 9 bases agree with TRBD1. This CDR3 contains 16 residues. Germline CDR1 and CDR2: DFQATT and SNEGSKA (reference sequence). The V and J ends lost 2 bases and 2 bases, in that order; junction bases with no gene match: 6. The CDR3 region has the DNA TGCAGTGCTAGATCTCAGGGACAGGGTAACACCGGGGAGCTGTTTTTT. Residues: CSARSQGQGNTGELFF.

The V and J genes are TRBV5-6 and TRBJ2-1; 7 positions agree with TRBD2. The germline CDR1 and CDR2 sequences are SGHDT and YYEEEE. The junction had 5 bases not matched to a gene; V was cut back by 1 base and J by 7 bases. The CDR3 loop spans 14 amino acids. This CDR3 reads CASSLLWGGNEQFF. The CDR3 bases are TGTGCCAGCAGCTTGCTCTGGGGGGGGAATGAGCAGTTCTTC.